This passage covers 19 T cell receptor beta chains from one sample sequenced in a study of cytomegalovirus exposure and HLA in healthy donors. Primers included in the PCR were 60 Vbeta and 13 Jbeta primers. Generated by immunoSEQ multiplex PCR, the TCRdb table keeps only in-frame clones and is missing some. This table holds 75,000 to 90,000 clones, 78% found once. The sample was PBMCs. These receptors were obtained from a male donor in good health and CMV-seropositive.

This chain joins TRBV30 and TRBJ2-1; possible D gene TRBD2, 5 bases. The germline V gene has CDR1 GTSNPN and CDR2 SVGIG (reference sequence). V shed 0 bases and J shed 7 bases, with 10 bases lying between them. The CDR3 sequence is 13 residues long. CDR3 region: CAWSVSSRNEQFF. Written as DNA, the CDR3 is TGTGCCTGGAGTGTCTCTAGCAGAAATGAGCAGTTCTTC.

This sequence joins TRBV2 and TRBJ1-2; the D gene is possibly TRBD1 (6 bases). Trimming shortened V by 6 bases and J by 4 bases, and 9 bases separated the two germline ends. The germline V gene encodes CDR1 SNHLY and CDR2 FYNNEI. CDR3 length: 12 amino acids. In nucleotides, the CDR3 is TGTGCCAGCAGGGCAGGGGCCTATGGCTACACCTTC. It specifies CASRAGAYGYTF.

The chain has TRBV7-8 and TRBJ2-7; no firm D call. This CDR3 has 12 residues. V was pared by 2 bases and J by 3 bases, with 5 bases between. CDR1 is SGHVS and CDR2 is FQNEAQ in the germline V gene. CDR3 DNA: TGTGCCAGCAGCTTAAGCCTCTACGAGCAGTACTTC. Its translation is CASSLSLYEQYF.

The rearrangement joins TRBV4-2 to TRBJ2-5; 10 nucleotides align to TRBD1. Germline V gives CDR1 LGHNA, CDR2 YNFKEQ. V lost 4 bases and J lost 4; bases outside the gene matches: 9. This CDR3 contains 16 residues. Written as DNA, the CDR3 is TGTGCCAGCAGCCCACCCGGGACAGGGGTTTTAGAGACCCAGTACTTC. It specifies CASSPPGTGVLETQYF.

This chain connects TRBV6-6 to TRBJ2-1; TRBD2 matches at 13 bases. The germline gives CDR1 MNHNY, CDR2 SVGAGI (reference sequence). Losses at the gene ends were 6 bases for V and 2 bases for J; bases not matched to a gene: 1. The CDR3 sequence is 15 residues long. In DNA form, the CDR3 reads TGTGCCAGCAGCGGGACTAGCGGGACCTACAATGAGCAGTTCTTC. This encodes CASSGTSGTYNEQFF.

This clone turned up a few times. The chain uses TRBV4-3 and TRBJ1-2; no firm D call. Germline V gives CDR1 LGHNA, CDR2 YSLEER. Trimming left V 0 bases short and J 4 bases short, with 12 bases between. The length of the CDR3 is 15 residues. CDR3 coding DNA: TGCGCCAGCAGCCAAGATTCGGGAGGGAGCTATGGCTACACCTTC. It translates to CASSQDSGGSYGYTF.

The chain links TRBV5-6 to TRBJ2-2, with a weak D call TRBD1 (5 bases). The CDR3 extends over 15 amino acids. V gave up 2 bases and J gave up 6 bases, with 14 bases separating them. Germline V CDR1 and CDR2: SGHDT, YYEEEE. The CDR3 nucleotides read TGTGCCAGCAGCTTCGGGTCATGGGGCTCCGGGGAGCTGTTTTTT. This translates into CASSFGSWGSGELFF.

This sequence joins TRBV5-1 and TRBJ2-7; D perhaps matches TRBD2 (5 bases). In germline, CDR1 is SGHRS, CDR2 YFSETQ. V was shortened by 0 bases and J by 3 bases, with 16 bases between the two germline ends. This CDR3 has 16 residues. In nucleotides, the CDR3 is TGCGCCAGCAGCTTGGCTTGGGGTAGCGATCACTACGAGCAGTACTTC. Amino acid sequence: CASSLAWGSDHYEQYF.

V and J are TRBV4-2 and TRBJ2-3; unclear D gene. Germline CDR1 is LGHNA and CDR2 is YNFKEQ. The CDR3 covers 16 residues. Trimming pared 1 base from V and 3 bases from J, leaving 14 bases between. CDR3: CASSQAFGVGTDTQYF. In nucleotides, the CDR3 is TGTGCCAGCAGCCAAGCCTTCGGTGTCGGGACAGATACGCAGTATTTT.

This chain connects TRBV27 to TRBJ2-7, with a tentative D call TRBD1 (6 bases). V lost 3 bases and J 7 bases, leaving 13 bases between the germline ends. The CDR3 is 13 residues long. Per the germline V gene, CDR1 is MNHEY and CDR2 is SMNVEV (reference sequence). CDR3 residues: CASSLGAPGEQYF. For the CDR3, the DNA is TGTGCCAGCAGTTTGGGGGCCCCGGGTGAGCAGTACTTC.

The CDR3 bases are TGCAGCGTTGACAGGGGATCGGGCTACGAGCAGTACTTC. Amino acid sequence: CSVDRGSGYEQYF. V is TRBV29-1 and J is TRBJ2-7, with D perhaps matching TRBD1 (6 bases). V shed 3 bases and J shed 3 bases, with 12 bases lying between them. CDR1 is SQVTM and CDR2 is ANQGSEA in the germline V gene. The CDR3 length is 13 residues.

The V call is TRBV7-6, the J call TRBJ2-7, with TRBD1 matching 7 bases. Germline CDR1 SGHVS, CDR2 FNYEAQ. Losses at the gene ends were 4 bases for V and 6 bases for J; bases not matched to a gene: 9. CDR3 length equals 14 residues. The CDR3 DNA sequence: TGTGCCAGCAGCTCGCTGACAGGGAAGGGCGAGCAGTACTTC. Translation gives CASSSLTGKGEQYF.

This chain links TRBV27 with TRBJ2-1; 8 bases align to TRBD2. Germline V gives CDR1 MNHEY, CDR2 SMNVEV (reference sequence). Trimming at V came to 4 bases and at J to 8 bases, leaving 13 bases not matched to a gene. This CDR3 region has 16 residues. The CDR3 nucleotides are TGTGCCAGCAGTTACGGCTGGCGGGGGGTCTTGGATGAGCAGTTCTTC. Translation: CASSYGWRGVLDEQFF.

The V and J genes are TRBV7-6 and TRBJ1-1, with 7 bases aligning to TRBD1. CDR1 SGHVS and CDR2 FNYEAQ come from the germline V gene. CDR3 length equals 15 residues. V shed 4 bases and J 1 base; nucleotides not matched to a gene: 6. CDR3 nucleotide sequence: TGTGCCAGCAGCTCCTGGACAGGCAGGAACACTGAAGCTTTCTTT. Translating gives CASSSWTGRNTEAFF.

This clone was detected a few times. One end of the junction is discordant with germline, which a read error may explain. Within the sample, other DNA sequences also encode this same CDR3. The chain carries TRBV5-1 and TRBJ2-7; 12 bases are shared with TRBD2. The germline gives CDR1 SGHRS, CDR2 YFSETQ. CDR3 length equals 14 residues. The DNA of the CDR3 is TGTGCCAGCAGCTGGACTAGCGGGGCCTACGAGCAGTACTTC. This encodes CASSWTSGAYEQYF.

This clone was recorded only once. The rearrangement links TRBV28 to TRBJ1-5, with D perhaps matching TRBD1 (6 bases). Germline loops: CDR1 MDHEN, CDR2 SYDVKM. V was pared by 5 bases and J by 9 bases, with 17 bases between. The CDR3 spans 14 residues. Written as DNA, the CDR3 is TGTGCCAGCAGTGATCAGGGGTGGTCGAGGCCCCAGCATTTT. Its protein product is CASSDQGWSRPQHF.

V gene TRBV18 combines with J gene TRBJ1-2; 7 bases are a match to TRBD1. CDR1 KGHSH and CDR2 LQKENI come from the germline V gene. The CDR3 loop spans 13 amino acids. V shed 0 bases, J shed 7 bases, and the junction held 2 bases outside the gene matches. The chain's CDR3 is CASSPPNRGGYTF. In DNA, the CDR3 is TGTGCCAGCTCACCACCTAACAGGGGTGGCTACACCTTC.

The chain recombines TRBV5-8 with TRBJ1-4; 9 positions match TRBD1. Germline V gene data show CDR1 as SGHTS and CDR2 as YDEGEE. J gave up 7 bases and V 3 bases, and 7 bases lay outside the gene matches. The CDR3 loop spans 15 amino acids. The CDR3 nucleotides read TGTGCCAGCAGCTCAACAGGGGGCGTTGGTGAAAAACTGTTTTTT. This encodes CASSSTGGVGEKLFF.

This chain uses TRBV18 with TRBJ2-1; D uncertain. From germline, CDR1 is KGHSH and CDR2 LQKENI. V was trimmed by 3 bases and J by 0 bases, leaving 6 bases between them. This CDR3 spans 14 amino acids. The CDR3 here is CASSPQASYNEQFF. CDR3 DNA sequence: TGTGCCAGCTCACCGCAGGCCTCCTACAATGAGCAGTTCTTC.